This T cell receptor (beta chain) was sequenced in a study of T-cell reconstitution after alpha-beta-depleted transplantation in children. In germline, CDR1 is LNHNV, CDR2 YYDKDF (reference sequence). The CDR3 is 18 amino acids. V shed 1 base and J 8 bases; nucleotides not matched to a gene: 13. As it was prepared, the TCRbeta library received unique molecular identifiers. MiXCR, applied by TCRdb to the PCR reads, yields one record per CDR3 protein. The sample has around 500,000 distinct CDR3 sequences, about an eighth seen once. This clonotype has a count of ten or more. Sequenced material: PBMCs from the stem cell graft donor, taken from the stem cell graft. This clonotype was sampled from a human donor who donated a stem cell graft to a child with combined immunodeficiency. V usage is TRBV15 and J usage is TRBJ2-1; 11 nucleotides align to TRBD2. This CDR3 is CATSRAGALAGGRDEQFF. The DNA for the CDR3 is TGTGCCACCAGCAGAGCGGGGGCCTTAGCGGGGGGGAGGGATGAGCAGTTCTTC.